The clone carrying this TCR beta chain was found many times. Its antigen is not identified. The V end was cut by 0 bases, the J end by 2 bases, with 12 bases between. CDR3 length equals 16 residues. Germline V gene lookup returns CDR1 SGDLS and CDR2 YYNGEE. The authors sequenced patients whose flow cytometry had shown CD8+CD57+ cell expansion. This record belongs to a study of CD8+CD57+ T cells in acquired aplastic anemia. Findings and limits, study-wide: Patients and controls shared about 30 CD8+ CDR3 sequences, which appeared highly expressed in patients and within their immunodominant clones. Patients and controls were not found to differ significantly in CD8+ Simpson's diversity.

Profiles of TCR beta VDJ and CDR3 were generated from a genomic DNA template. Via MiXCR, TCRdb re-called the reads, giving one row per CDR3 protein. The sample shows roughly 280,000 distinct CDR3 sequences, 56% of them seen only once. The V gene is TRBV9, the J gene TRBJ2-1, with D possibly being TRBD1 or TRBD2 (6 bases each). This TCR came from a human donor with aplastic anemia. The source material was sorted CD4+, CD8+, or CD8+CD57+ T cells (not recorded which) from PBMCs. The CDR3 coding sequence is TGTGCCAGCAGCGTAGGACCCGGGGGCGCCTACAATGAGCAGTTCTTC. Translating gives CASSVGPGGAYNEQFF.